One sample yielded the 17 T cell receptor beta chains listed below, sequenced in a study of cytomegalovirus exposure and HLA in healthy donors. Primers for the PCR totalled 60 Vbeta and 13 Jbeta. Data came from immunoSEQ multiplex PCR; TCRdb stores just in-frame clones and leaves some out. The sample records under 200,000 clones, 80% being singletons. Sequences were obtained from PBMCs. All receptors come from a woman in her 50s in good health and CMV-seropositive.

The V call is TRBV7-2, the J call TRBJ1-1; the match to TRBD1 covers 7 bases. The CDR3 spans 14 residues. With 1 base clipped from V and 12 bases from J, the junction kept 11 bases outside the gene matches. Looked up from germline, CDR1 is SGHTA and CDR2 is FQGNSA. The CDR3 loop is CASSLGGRQGPTFF. CDR3 in DNA: TGTGCCAGCAGCTTAGGGGGCCGACAGGGTCCAACTTTCTTT.

The chain employs TRBV30 and TRBJ2-3; TRBD1 matches 12 bases. This CDR3 is built from 15 residues. J gave up 2 bases and V 5 bases, and 5 bases lay outside the gene matches. Per the germline V gene, CDR1 is GTSNPN and CDR2 is SVGIG (reference sequence). The CDR3 protein is CAWDRDRGPTDTQYF. DNA for the CDR3: TGTGCCTGGGATAGGGACAGGGGGCCCACAGATACGCAGTATTTT.

V and J are TRBV10-3 and TRBJ1-5; the match to TRBD1 covers 10 bases. CDR1 is ENHRY and CDR2 is SYGVKD in the germline V gene. This CDR3 spans 14 amino acids. Trimming cost V 3 bases and J 7 bases; bases outside gene matches: 3. The CDR3 protein is CAISDAGQGQPQHF. CDR3 bases: TGTGCCATCAGTGACGCGGGACAGGGGCAGCCCCAGCATTTT.

This chain connects TRBV5-1 to TRBJ2-7; tentative D call: TRBD1 (5 bases). Germline V gives CDR1 SGHRS, CDR2 YFSETQ. There are 15 residues in the CDR3. V gave up 7 bases and J gave up 3 bases, with 20 bases separating them. The CDR3 sequence is CASGKSGIKDYEQYF. The CDR3 DNA sequence: TGCGCCAGCGGAAAGTCAGGGATTAAGGACTACGAGCAGTACTTC.

The chain employs TRBV4-1 and TRBJ2-3; 8 nucleotides match TRBD2. This CDR3 has 16 amino acids. CDR1 and CDR2 from the germline V gene are MGHRA and YSYEKL. V shed 2 bases and J 4 bases; nucleotides not matched to a gene: 8. The CDR3 sequence: CASSQYPAGASDTQYF. The CDR3 nucleotides read TGCGCCAGCAGCCAATATCCAGCGGGGGCCTCAGATACGCAGTATTTT.

The rearrangement joins TRBV9 to TRBJ1-5; D ambiguous. The germline V and J ends were trimmed by 0 bases and 3 bases, with 10 bases remaining between them. Germline CDR1 and CDR2: SGDLS and YYNGEE. The CDR3 has 15 amino acids. CDR3 nucleotides: TGTGCCAGCAGCGTAGACGGGAGGCTCAATCAGCCCCAGCATTTT. Its translation: CASSVDGRLNQPQHF. The complete variable domain, with remaining parts taken from reference TRBV9 and TRBJ1-5, reads DSGVTQTPKHLITATGQRVTLRCSPRSGDLSVYWYQQSLDQGLQFLIQYYNGEERAKGNILERFSAQQFPDLHSELNLSSLELGDSALYFCASSVDGRLNQPQHFGDGTRLSIL.

The chain uses TRBV28 and TRBJ1-3; no clear D gene. The CDR3 contains 16 residues. V shed 8 bases and J shed 0 bases, with 17 bases lying between them. Germline CDR1 and CDR2: MDHEN and SYDVKM. The DNA of the CDR3 is TGTGCCAGCGGTGGCCCGGGTTACTTCTCTGGAAACACCATATATTTT. Translated: CASGGPGYFSGNTIYF.

The chain links TRBV5-4 to TRBJ2-2; D ambiguous. Germline V CDR1 and CDR2: SGHNT, YYREEE (reference sequence). The germline V and J ends were trimmed by 4 bases and 2 bases, with 12 bases remaining between them. The CDR3 is made up of 15 amino acids. The CDR3 loop reads CASSLVLSNTGELFF. CDR3 DNA sequence: TGTGCCAGCAGCCTAGTACTTTCAAACACCGGGGAGCTGTTTTTT.

There are a few counts of this clone. The rearrangement joins TRBV7-2 to TRBJ2-5; 13 bases agree with TRBD2. The CDR3 runs to 16 residues. The V gene's germline CDR1 is SGHTA and CDR2 FQGNSA. V lost 5 bases, J lost 5 bases, and 8 bases stayed unmatched. CDR3 residues: CASSVGLAGARETQYF. In nucleotides, the CDR3 is TGTGCCAGCAGCGTCGGACTAGCGGGGGCCAGGGAGACCCAGTACTTC.

The chain has TRBV9 and TRBJ2-4; maybe TRBD2 (5 bases). Germline CDR1 SGDLS, CDR2 YYNGEE. The V end lost 4 bases, the J end lost 6 bases, and 17 bases lay between the germline ends. The CDR3 runs 15 residues. CDR3 in amino acids: CASSLKGSPGNIQYF. The CDR3 DNA reads as TGTGCCAGCAGCTTGAAAGGGAGCCCGGGAAACATTCAGTACTTC. Complete variable domain (other parts from reference TRBV9 and TRBJ2-4): DSGVTQTPKHLITATGQRVTLRCSPRSGDLSVYWYQQSLDQGLQFLIQYYNGEERAKGNILERFSAQQFPDLHSELNLSSLELGDSALYFCASSLKGSPGNIQYFGAGTRLSVL.

This clone was counted only a few times. The genes are TRBV28 and TRBJ2-7, with 9 bases fitting TRBD2. The germline V gene has CDR1 MDHEN and CDR2 SYDVKM. CDR3 length: 13 amino acids. Trimming took 8 bases from V and 6 from J; bases not matched to a gene: 8. CDR3 protein: CASGGGAIGEQYF. The CDR3 DNA reads TGTGCCAGCGGCGGGGGGGCGATAGGCGAGCAGTACTTC.

The rearrangement uses TRBV15 and TRBJ1-1, with 7 bases matching TRBD1. The CDR3 has 15 residues. The germline CDR1 and CDR2 sequences are LNHNV and YYDKDF (reference sequence). Trimming at V came to 0 bases and at J to 6 bases, leaving 7 bases not matched to a gene. CDR3 nucleotide sequence: TGTGCCACCAGCAGAGATCGAGGGGGCGATGCTGAAGCTTTCTTT. This encodes CATSRDRGGDAEAFF.

This sequence joins TRBV9 and TRBJ2-7, with D tentatively TRBD1 (5 bases). The CDR3 loop spans 14 amino acids. Germline V lookup: CDR1 SGDLS, CDR2 YYNGEE. V lost 0 bases to trimming and J lost 5 bases, with 12 bases between them. In DNA form, the CDR3 reads TGTGCCAGCAGCGTAGGTACAGGTCAGAACGAGCAGTACTTC. Encoded protein: CASSVGTGQNEQYF.

This rearrangement joins TRBV27 to TRBJ2-1; 7 nucleotides match TRBD1. The CDR3 contains 13 residues. Germline lookup yields CDR1 MNHEY and CDR2 SMNVEV (reference sequence). The trim removed 6 bases at V and 6 bases at J, leaving 5 bases unmatched. The CDR3 nucleotides read TGTGCCAGCAGAGTACCAGGGGGCAATGAGCAGTTCTTC. Residues: CASRVPGGNEQFF.

The chain is built from TRBV19 and TRBJ1-5; D might be TRBD1 (6 bases). Germline values: CDR1 LNHDA, CDR2 SQIVND (reference sequence). V lost 2 bases, J lost 5 bases, and 13 bases lay in between. This CDR3 comprises 15 residues. The CDR3 is CASSISNAGDQPQHF. The CDR3 DNA reads as TGTGCCAGTAGTATATCCAACGCAGGGGATCAGCCCCAGCATTTT. Full variable domain (rest looked up from reference TRBV19 and TRBJ1-5): DGGITQSPKYLFRKEGQNVTLSCEQNLNHDAMYWYRQDPGQGLRLIYYSQIVNDFQKGDIAEGYSVSREKKESFPLTVTSAQKNPTAFYLCASSISNAGDQPQHFGDGTRLSIL.

This clone was observed a handful of times. The rearrangement joins TRBV11-2 to TRBJ1-2; D unresolved. The CDR3 has 15 residues. Germline CDR1 is SGHAT and CDR2 is FQNNGV. The germline V and J ends were trimmed by 3 bases and 1 base, with 12 bases remaining between them. CDR3 coding DNA: TGTGCCAGCAGCTTCGGAGGAAGATTTAACTATGGCTACACCTTC. As protein: CASSFGGRFNYGYTF.

The rearrangement links TRBV27 to TRBJ1-1, with 7 bases lining up with TRBD1. Germline CDR1 MNHEY, CDR2 SMNVEV (reference sequence). The CDR3 sequence is 14 residues long. Trimming took 8 bases from V and 6 from J; bases not matched to a gene: 12. The CDR3: CASLLNRGSAEAFF. As DNA, the CDR3 is TGTGCCAGCCTCCTAAACAGGGGTTCGGCTGAAGCTTTCTTT.